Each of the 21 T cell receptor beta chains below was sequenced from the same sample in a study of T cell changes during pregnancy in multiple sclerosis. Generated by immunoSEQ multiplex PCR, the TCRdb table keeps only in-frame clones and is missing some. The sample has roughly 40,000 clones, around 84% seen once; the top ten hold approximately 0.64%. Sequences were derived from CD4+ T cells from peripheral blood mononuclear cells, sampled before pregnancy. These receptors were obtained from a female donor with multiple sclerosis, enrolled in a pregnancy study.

The DNA for the CDR3 is TGCGCCAGCAGCCCAACATTCTACGAGCAGTACTTC. Its protein is CASSPTFYEQYF. The chain has TRBV5-1 and TRBJ2-7, with D unclear. Germline CDR1 and CDR2: SGHRS and YFSETQ. The length of the CDR3 is 12 residues. Deletions cut 4 bases from V and 3 bases from J, with 8 bases between. Supplemented by reference TRBV5-1 and TRBJ2-7, the full variable domain reads KAGVTQTPRYLIKTRGQQVTLSCSPISGHRSVSWYQQTPGQGLQFLFEYFSETQRNKGNFPGRFSGRQFSNSRSEMNVSTLELGDSALYLCASSPTFYEQYFGPGTRLTVT.

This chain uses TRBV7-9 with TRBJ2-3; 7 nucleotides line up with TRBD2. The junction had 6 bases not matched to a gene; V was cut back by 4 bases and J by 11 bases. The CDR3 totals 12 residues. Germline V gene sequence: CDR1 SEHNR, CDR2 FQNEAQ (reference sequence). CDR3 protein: CASSSGGLGQYF. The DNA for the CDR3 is TGTGCCAGCAGCTCCGGGGGGTTAGGGCAGTATTTT.

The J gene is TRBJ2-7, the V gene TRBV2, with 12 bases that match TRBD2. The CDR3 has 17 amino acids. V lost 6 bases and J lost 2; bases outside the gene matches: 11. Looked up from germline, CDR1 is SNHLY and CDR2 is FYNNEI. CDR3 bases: TGTGCCAGCAGGCAAAAGACTAGCGGGAGTATTACCTACGAGCAGTACTTC. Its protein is CASRQKTSGSITYEQYF.

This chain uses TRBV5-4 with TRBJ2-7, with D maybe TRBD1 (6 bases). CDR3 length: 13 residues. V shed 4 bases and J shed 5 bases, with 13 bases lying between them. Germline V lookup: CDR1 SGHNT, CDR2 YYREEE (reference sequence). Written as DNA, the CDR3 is TGTGCCAGCAGCCCTAACACAGGGCACGAGCAGTACTTC. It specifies CASSPNTGHEQYF.

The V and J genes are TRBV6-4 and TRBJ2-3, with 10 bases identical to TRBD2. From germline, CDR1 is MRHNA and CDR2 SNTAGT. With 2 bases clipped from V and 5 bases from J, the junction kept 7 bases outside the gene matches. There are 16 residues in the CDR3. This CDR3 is CASSDIAGGFRDTQYF. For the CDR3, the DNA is TGTGCCAGCAGTGACATAGCGGGAGGATTTAGAGATACGCAGTATTTT.

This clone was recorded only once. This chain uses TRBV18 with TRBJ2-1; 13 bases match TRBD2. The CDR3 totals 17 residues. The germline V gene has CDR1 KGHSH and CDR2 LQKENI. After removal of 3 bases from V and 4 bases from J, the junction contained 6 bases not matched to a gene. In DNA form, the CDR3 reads TGTGCCAGCTCACCTTTGACTAGCGGGGGGCAATACAATGAGCAGTTCTTC. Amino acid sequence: CASSPLTSGGQYNEQFF.

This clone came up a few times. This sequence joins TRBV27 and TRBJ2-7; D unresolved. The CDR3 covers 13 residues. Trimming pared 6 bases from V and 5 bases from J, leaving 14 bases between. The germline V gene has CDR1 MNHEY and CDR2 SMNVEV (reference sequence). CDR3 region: CASSLLLGHEQYF. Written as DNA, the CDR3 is TGTGCCAGCAGCTTACTCCTGGGCCACGAGCAGTACTTC.

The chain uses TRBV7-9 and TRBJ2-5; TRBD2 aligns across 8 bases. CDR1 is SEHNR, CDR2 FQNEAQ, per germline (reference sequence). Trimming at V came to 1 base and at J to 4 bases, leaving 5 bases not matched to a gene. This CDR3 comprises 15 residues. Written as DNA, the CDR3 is TGTGCCAGCAGCTTAGTCTCGGGGGGGTTAGAGACCCAGTACTTC. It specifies CASSLVSGGLETQYF.

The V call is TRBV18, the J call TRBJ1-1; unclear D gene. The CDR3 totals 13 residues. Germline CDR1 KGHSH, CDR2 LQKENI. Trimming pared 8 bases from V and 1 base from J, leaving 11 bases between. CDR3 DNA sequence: TGTGCCAGCGCCATCGGTGAGAACACTGAAGCTTTCTTT. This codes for CASAIGENTEAFF.

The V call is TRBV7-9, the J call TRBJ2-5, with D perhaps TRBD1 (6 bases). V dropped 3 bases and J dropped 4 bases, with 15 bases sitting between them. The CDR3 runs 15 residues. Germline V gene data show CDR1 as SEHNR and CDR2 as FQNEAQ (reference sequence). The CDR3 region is CASSFPGTRSETQYF. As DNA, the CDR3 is TGTGCCAGCAGCTTCCCCGGGACAAGATCAGAGACCCAGTACTTC.

The CDR3 sequence is CASSRRSGAEGGTQYF. In DNA form, the CDR3 reads TGCGCCAGCAGCCGGAGATCTGGGGCAGAAGGTGGTACGCAGTATTTT. The chain is built from TRBV4-3 and TRBJ2-3, with D possibly matching TRBD1 (5 bases). CDR1 and CDR2 from the germline V gene are LGHNA and YSLEER. The ends were cut back, 4 bases at V and 8 bases at J, with 22 bases in the middle. The CDR3 consists of 16 residues.

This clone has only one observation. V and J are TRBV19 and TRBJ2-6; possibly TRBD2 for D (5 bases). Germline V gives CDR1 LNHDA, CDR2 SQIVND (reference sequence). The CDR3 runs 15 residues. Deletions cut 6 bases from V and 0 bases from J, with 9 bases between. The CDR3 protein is CASRKGGSGANVLTF. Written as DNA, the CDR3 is TGTGCCAGTAGGAAAGGAGGCTCTGGGGCCAACGTCCTGACTTTC. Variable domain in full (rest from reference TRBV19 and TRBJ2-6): DGGITQSPKYLFRKEGQNVTLSCEQNLNHDAMYWYRQDPGQGLRLIYYSQIVNDFQKGDIAEGYSVSREKKESFPLTVTSAQKNPTAFYLCASRKGGSGANVLTFGAGSRLTVL.

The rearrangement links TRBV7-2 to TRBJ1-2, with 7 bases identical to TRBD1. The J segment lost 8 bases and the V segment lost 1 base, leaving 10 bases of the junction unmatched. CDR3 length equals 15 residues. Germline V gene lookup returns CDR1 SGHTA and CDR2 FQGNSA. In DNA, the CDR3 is TGTGCCAGCAGCTTAGGAGTGACAGGGATGCGAGGCTACACCTTC. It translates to CASSLGVTGMRGYTF.

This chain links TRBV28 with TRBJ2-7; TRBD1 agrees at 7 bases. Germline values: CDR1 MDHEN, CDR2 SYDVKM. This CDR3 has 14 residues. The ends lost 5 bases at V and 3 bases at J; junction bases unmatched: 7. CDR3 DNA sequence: TGTGCCAGCAGTACCCGACAGGGATACTACGAGCAGTACTTC. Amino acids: CASSTRQGYYEQYF.

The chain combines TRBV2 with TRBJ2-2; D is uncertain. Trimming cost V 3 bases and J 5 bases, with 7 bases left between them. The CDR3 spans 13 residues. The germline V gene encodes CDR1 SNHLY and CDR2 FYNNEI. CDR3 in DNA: TGTGCCAGCAGTGACGGTATTACCGGGGAGCTGTTTTTT. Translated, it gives CASSDGITGELFF.

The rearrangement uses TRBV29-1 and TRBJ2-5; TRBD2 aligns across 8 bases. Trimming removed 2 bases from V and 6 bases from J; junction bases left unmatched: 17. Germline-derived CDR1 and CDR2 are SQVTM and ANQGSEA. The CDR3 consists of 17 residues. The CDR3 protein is CSVERPGGPFLVQTQYF. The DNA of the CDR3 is TGCAGCGTTGAACGACCGGGGGGGCCTTTCTTGGTACAGACCCAGTACTTC.

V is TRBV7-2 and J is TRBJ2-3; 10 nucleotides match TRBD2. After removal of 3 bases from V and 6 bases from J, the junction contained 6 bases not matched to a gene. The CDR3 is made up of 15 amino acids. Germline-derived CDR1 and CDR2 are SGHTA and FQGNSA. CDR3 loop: CASSLIAGGGDTQYF. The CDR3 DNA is TGTGCCAGCAGCTTGATAGCGGGAGGCGGGGATACGCAGTATTTT. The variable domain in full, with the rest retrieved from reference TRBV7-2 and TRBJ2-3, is GAGVSQSPSNKVTEKGKDVELRCDPISGHTALYWYRQSLGQGLEFLIYFQGNSAPDKSGLPSDRFSAERTGGSVSTLTIQRTQQEDSAVYLCASSLIAGGGDTQYFGPGTRLTVL.

CDR3: CASSQGAGGPADTQYF. CDR3 coding DNA: TGTGCCAGCAGCCAGGGGGCGGGGGGGCCCGCAGATACGCAGTATTTT. This chain joins TRBV9 and TRBJ2-3, with D perhaps TRBD2 (9 bases). CDR1 and CDR2 (germline): SGDLS, YYNGEE. This CDR3 contains 16 residues. With 4 bases removed from V and 4 bases from J, the gap between germline ends came to 19 bases.

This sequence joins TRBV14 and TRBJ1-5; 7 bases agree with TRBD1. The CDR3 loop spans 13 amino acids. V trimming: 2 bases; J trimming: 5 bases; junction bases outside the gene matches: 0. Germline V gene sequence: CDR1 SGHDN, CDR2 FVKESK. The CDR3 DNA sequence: TGTGCCAGCAGCCAAACAGGGGATCAGCCCCAGCATTTT. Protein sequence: CASSQTGDQPQHF.

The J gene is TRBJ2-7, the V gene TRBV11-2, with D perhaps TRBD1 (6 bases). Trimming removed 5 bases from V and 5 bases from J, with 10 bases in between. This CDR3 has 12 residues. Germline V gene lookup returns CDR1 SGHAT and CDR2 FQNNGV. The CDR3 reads CASSRNRDEQYF. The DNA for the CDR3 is TGTGCCAGCAGCCGGAACAGGGACGAGCAGTACTTC.

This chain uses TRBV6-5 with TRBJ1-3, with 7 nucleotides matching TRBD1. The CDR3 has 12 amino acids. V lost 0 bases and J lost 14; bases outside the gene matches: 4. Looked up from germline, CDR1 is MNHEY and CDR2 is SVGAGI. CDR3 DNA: TGTGCCAGCAGTTACTCGGGACAGTTCTTATATTTT. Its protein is CASSYSGQFLYF.